These 9 T cell receptor beta chains were sequenced from one sample in a study of blood T cell repertoires in COVID-19 (dated by TCRdb to 2019 to 2021). The method was the immunoSEQ multiplex PCR assay. TCRdb stores this immuneACCESS table with in-frame sequences only. Part of the clones is absent; in the studies checked, under half of the shortfall reflects unresolved V genes, and no reason is known for the rest. In all, the sample holds about 300,000 clones, and 80% to 90% of those were seen once. Roughly 5.9% of the sample goes to the ten largest clones. The source material was peripheral blood. Receptors originate from a woman aged 45-65 years with COVID-19, enrolled during active disease.

V usage is TRBV2 and J usage is TRBJ2-2; no clear D. The CDR3 runs 15 residues. Trimming cost V 1 base and J 4 bases, with 10 bases left between them. In germline, CDR1 is SNHLY, CDR2 FYNNEI. The CDR3 DNA sequence: TGTGCCAGCAGTGAAGATTTGAGGAGCACCGGGGAGCTGTTTTTT. Amino acids: CASSEDLRSTGELFF.

This sequence joins TRBV28 and TRBJ2-2; tentative D call: TRBD2 (5 bases). The germline V gene has CDR1 MDHEN and CDR2 SYDVKM. Deletions cut 3 bases from V and 0 bases from J, with 8 bases between. This CDR3 is 15 amino acids long. In DNA form, the CDR3 reads TGTGCCAGCAGTTTCCGGGGAGCGAACACCGGGGAGCTGTTTTTT. It is translated as CASSFRGANTGELFF.

This chain connects TRBV6-5 to TRBJ2-5; 8 bases map to TRBD1. Germline CDR1 MNHEY, CDR2 SVGAGI. CDR3 length: 15 amino acids. V was clipped by 7 bases and J by 5 bases; unmatched bases: 12. Here the CDR3 reads CASTAYRGAVETQYF. The CDR3 DNA reads as TGTGCCAGCACTGCCTACAGGGGGGCGGTGGAGACCCAGTACTTC.

CDR3 DNA sequence: TGTGCCTCCGGGAGGGTTACCGAGCAGTACTTC. As protein: CASGRVTEQYF. This chain uses TRBV5-4 with TRBJ2-7, with 8 bases identical to TRBD2. Losses at the gene ends were 10 bases for V and 6 bases for J; bases not matched to a gene: 6. Germline V gene lookup returns CDR1 SGHNT and CDR2 YYREEE (reference sequence). CDR3 length: 11 amino acids.

The chain recombines TRBV5-1 with TRBJ2-5, with D possibly matching TRBD1 (6 bases). V was shortened by 2 bases and J by 13 bases, with 24 bases between the two germline ends. The CDR3 covers 15 residues. The germline CDR1 and CDR2 sequences are SGHRS and YFSETQ. In DNA, the CDR3 is TGCGCCAGCAGCTTTTCCTCTCGGGGACATGGTGAACGGTACTTC. Translating it yields CASSFSSRGHGERYF.

V gene TRBV11-2 combines with J gene TRBJ2-7; 8 bases fit TRBD2. This CDR3 region has 15 residues. J was trimmed by 9 bases and V by 6 bases; bases with no gene match: 16. The germline V gene has CDR1 SGHAT and CDR2 FQNNGV. The CDR3 region is CASRLGASGSFGQYF. In DNA, the CDR3 is TGTGCCAGCAGACTAGGCGCGAGCGGGAGTTTCGGGCAGTACTTC.

This clone was detected once. This chain joins TRBV28 and TRBJ2-2, with D possibly being TRBD1 (7 bases). The germline V and J ends were trimmed by 7 bases and 2 bases, with 23 bases remaining between them. Per germline, CDR1 MDHEN and CDR2 SYDVKM. The CDR3 consists of 18 residues. CDR3 nucleotides: TGTGCCAGCACGGGGCTCGGAGGGACAGAGCTTAACACCGGGGAGCTGTTTTTT. Its translation is CASTGLGGTELNTGELFF.

This clone showed up just a few times. The gene calls are TRBV24-1 and TRBJ2-7; TRBD1 matches at 8 bases. V trimming: 4 bases; J trimming: 2 bases; junction bases outside the gene matches: 6. The germline gives CDR1 KGHDR, CDR2 SFDVKD. The CDR3 contains 15 residues. As DNA, the CDR3 is TGTGCCACCAGTGAGCCCGGGACAGGTACCTACGAGCAGTACTTC. This gives the protein CATSEPGTGTYEQYF.

The CDR3 spells CASSKDRANQPQHF. Written as DNA, the CDR3 is TGTGCCAGCAGCAAGGACAGGGCCAATCAGCCCCAGCATTTT. The rearrangement joins TRBV9 to TRBJ1-5; 8 bases are shared with TRBD1. CDR1 and CDR2 (germline): SGDLS, YYNGEE. The trim removed 4 bases at V and 3 bases at J, leaving 3 bases unmatched. This CDR3 has 14 amino acids.